Included here is one T cell receptor beta chain sequence, with context. The antigen is unknown. The TRB cDNA libraries were prepared by 5' RACE with UMI labels. Following a re-call of the 5' RACE reads, TCRdb has one entry per CDR3 protein and lacks DNA. This repertoire includes about 120,000 distinct CDR3 sequences. The data derive from a study of CXCR3-negative and CXCR3-positive naive CD8 T cells. Study results and limitations: CXCR3-negative naive cells had less hydrophobic TRB CDR3s than did CXCR3-positive naive cells. TRBV-TRBJ usage was similar across naive CXCR3 subsets but distinct in memory cells.

The CDR3 spans 11 residues. CDR1 and CDR2 from the germline V gene are MNHEY and SMNVEV (reference sequence). The chain carries TRBV27 and TRBJ2-2. This receptor was obtained from a human donor in good health. Some clones in this sample may be carry-over from other donors' samples. Sequenced: naive CXCR3+ CD8+ T cells from blood. Subset reported: CD45RO-CCR7+CD27+CD95- naive CD8+ T cells expressing CXCR3 (TNR3+). The CDR3 sequence: CASSSTGELFF.